This T cell receptor beta chain emerged from a study of molecular identifiers for immune sequencing clone quantification (dated by TCRdb to the late 2010s). As for the study more broadly: For a replicate experiment, RNA from roughly 20,000 or 100,000 naive CD8 T cells was divided into five aliquots, and four of the five aliquots were sequenced. The study was a methods study using CD8 T cells to benchmark molecular-identifier clustering-based TCR repertoire sequencing (MIDCIRS) and TCR RNA copy counting.

What the work shows at the level of the full study, not this receptor alone: Highly expanded clone sizes could be underestimated if identical TCR molecules share a barcode. When barcode sub-clustering was left out, chimeric consensus sequences inflated TCR diversity, with chimeras reaching as high as 47%. Clones above 20 RNA copies held over 98% of molecules in CMV-specific effector cells but under 1% in naive cells. A single cell's worth of spiked-in Jurkat TCR RNA was reported detectable even among 750,000 to 1,000,000 naive CD8 T cells. The naive libraries included spiked-in Jurkat TCR RNA (roughly nine copies' worth), and this Jurkat TCR RNA is not part of the donor repertoire. About 2.9 recovered TCR RNA copies per cell were obtained by modeling, versus approximately 10 by digital PCR, implying a capture efficiency of 25% to 30%.

Naive CD8 T cell libraries were made from roughly 18,000 to 920,000 sorted cells using 10%, 30% or 50% of purified RNA. Naive CD8 T cells were FACS-sorted as CD8+CD4-CCR7+CD45RA+ on a BD FACSAria II into RLT Plus buffer. Detection sensitivity was tested by spiking Jurkat RNA equal to ten or so TCR copies' worth into samples containing roughly 17,000-1,100,000 naive CD8 T cells. Enrichment of CD8 T cells was done with RosetteSep CD8+ T Cell Enrichment Cocktail plus Ficoll-Paque, and ACK red cell lysis came afterward. As concerns this clonotype: It lacks a known antigen. No clone much larger than this one lies a single base away; base qualities are absent.

CDR3 length: 15 amino acids, cysteine to phenylalanine. Only the CDR3 DNA stays, 45 bases, in frame from base 1. CDR1 and CDR2 were assigned from the germline V gene (reference sequence) as LNHDA and SQIVND. V is reduced by 5 bases and J by 1 base, leaving a spacing of 11 bases between them. The library was produced with PCR. These reads were obtained on a NextSeq 500. Bulk TCR libraries were prepared as previously described, using TCR primers listed in Table S5. The Qiagen AllPrep DNA/RNA kit was used to purify total RNA. Before any analysis, reads coming from multiple sequencing runs of the same library were combined into one pool. The authors' analysis ran thus. Reads were retained only if the reads had an exact TCR constant sequence, and the retained reads were trimmed to 150 nt and grouped according to their 12-nt molecular barcodes. Reads in each barcode group were sub-clustered using a 15% Levenshtein threshold, and a quality-weighted consensus sequence was built for each RNA molecule. Non-functional sequences were removed, as were lower-count sequences one edit away from another. Barcode sub-clusters with fewer than 20% of the maximum read count were removed, based on fitting two negative binomial distributions. TCRdb handled the public reads itself, with Q25 trimming in fastp and clone calling in MiXCR, and kept productive beta chains. Rows are combined by CDR3 protein, so each entry shows the most common genes and DNA. TCRdb, rather than the study authors, made the V and J calls. Counted in this sample were around 460,000 distinct CDR3 sequences; roughly 26% of them appeared once. Around 0.76% of the sample is held by the ten biggest clonotypes.

The sequence is built from TRBV19 and TRBJ2-2; a tentative D match to TRBD1 spans 5 bases. The sequence came from a human donor in good health. Some libraries in this study had Jurkat cell RNA spiked in. Sequencing was done on a sample of naive CD8+ T cells from blood, with Jurkat cell RNA spiked in. The cell subset or site label, read with the paper, signifies: FACS-sorted CD8+CD4-CCR7+CD45RA+ naive T cells. The DNA sequence is TGTGCCAGTAGTGTCTATACAGGGAACACCGGGGAGCTGTTTTTT. It codes for CASSVYTGNTGELFF.